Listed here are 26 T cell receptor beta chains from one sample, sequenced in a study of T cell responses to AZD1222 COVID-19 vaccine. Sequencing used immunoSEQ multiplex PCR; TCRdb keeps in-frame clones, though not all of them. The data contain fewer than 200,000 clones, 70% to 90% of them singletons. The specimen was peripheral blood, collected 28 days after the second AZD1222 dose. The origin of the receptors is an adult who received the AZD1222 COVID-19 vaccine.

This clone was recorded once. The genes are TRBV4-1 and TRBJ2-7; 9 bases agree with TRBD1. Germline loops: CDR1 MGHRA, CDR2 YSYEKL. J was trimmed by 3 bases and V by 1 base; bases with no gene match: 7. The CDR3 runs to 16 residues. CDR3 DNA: TGCGCCAGCAGCCAAGTCTCTCAGGGACAGGGCTACGAGCAGTACTTC. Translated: CASSQVSQGQGYEQYF.

The CDR3 reads CAGTGGQETQYF. CDR3 DNA sequence: TGTGCCGGTACAGGGGGCCAAGAGACCCAGTACTTC. The genes are TRBV30 and TRBJ2-5; 8 positions agree with TRBD1. Trimming removed 8 bases from V and 1 base from J; junction bases left unmatched: 3. This CDR3 spans 12 amino acids. The germline CDR1 and CDR2 sequences are GTSNPN and SVGIG (reference sequence).

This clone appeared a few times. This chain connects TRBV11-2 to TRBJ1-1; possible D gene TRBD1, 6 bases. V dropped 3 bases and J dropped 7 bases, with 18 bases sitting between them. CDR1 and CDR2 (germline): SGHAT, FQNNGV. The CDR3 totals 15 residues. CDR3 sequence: CASSLSRGGQGEAFF. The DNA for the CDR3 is TGTGCCAGCAGCTTGTCACGAGGGGGGCAGGGTGAAGCTTTCTTT.

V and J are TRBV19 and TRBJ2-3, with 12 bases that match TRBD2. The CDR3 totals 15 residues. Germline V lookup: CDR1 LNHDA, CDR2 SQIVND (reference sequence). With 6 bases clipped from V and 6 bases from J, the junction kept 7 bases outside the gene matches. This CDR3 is CASSPSGGAGDTQYF. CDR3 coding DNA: TGTGCCAGTAGCCCTAGCGGGGGGGCCGGGGATACGCAGTATTTT.

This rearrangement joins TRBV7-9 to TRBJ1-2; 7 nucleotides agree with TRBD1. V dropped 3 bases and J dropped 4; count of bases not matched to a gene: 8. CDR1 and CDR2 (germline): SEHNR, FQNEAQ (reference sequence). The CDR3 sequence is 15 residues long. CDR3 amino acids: CASSFSRDSLYGYTF. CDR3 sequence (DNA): TGTGCCAGCAGCTTCTCCCGGGACAGTCTCTATGGCTACACCTTC.

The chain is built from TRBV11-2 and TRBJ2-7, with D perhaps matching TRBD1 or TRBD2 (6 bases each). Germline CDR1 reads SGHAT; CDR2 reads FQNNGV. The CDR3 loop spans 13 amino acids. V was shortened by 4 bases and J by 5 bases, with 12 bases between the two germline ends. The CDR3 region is CASSSVGGHEQYF. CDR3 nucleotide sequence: TGTGCCAGCAGCTCCGTAGGGGGGCACGAGCAGTACTTC.

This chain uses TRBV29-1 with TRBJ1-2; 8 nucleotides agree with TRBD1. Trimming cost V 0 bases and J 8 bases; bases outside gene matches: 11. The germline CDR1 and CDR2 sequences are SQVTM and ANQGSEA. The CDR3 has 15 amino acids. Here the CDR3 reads CSVEDNDRGRGGYTF. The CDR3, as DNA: TGCAGCGTTGAAGATAACGACAGGGGCCGAGGAGGCTACACCTTC.

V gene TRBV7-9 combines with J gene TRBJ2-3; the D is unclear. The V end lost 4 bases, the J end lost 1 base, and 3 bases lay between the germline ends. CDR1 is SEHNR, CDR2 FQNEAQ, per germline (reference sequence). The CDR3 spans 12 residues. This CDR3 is CASSSGTDTQYF. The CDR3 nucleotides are TGTGCCAGCAGCTCCGGCACAGATACGCAGTATTTT.

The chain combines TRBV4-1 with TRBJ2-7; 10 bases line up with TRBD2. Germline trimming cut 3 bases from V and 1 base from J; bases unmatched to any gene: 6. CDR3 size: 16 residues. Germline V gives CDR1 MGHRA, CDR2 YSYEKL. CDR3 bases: TGCGCCAGCAGCCACGCCGGGACTAGCGATTCCTACGAGCAGTACTTC. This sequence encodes CASSHAGTSDSYEQYF.

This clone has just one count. CDR3 sequence reads: CATSRDIRQPNQPQHF. DNA of the CDR3: TGTGCCACCAGCAGAGATATTAGACAGCCTAATCAGCCCCAGCATTTT. The genes are TRBV15 and TRBJ1-5; D possibly corresponds to TRBD1 (5 bases). This CDR3 is 16 amino acids long. The germline V gene has CDR1 LNHNV and CDR2 YYDKDF (reference sequence). V was clipped by 0 bases and J by 4 bases, with 13 bases between them.

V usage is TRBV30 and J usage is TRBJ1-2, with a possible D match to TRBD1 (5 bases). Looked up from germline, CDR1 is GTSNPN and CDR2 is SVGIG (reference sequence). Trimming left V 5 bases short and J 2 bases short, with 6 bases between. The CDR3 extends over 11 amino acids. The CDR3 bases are TGTGCCTGGCAGGGAAACTATGGCTACACCTTC. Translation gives CAWQGNYGYTF.

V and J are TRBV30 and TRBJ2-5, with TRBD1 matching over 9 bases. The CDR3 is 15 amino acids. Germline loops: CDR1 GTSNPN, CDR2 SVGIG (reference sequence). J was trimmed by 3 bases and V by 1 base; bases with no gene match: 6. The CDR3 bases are TGTGCCTGGAGTGGGGGGACAGGGATAGAAGAGACCCAGTACTTC. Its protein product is CAWSGGTGIEETQYF.

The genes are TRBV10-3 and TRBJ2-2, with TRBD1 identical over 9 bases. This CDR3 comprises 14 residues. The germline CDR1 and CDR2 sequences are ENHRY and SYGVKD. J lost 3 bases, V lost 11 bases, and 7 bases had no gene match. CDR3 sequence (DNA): TGTGCCTTACGTAGACAGGGGGACACCGGGGAGCTGTTTTTT. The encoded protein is CALRRQGDTGELFF.

CDR3 sequence reads: CSVGIPRQGGIQYF. DNA of the CDR3: TGCAGCGTTGGCATACCTCGACAGGGCGGCATTCAGTACTTC. The chain carries TRBV29-1 and TRBJ2-4; 7 bases map to TRBD1. J was trimmed by 9 bases and V by 4 bases; bases with no gene match: 12. CDR3 length: 14 residues. From germline, CDR1 is SQVTM and CDR2 ANQGSEA.

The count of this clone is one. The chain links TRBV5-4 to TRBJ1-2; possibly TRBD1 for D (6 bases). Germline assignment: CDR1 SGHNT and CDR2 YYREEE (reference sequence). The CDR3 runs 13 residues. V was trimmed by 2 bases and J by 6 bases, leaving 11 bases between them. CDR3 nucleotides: TGTGCCAGCAGCTTCACAGGGTATGATGGCTACACCTTC. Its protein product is CASSFTGYDGYTF.

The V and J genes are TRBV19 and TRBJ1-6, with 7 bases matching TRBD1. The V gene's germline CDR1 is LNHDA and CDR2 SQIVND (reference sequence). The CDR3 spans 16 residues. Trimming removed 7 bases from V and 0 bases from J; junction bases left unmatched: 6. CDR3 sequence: CASTSRGNSYNSPLHF. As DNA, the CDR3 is TGTGCCAGTACTTCCAGGGGGAACTCCTATAATTCACCCCTCCACTTT.

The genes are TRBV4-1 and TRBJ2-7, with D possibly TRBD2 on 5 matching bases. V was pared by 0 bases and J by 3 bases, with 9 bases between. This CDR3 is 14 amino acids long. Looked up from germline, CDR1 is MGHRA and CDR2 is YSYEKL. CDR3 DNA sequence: TGCGCCAGCAGCCAAGACTTAGCGAGCTACGAGCAGTACTTC. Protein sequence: CASSQDLASYEQYF.

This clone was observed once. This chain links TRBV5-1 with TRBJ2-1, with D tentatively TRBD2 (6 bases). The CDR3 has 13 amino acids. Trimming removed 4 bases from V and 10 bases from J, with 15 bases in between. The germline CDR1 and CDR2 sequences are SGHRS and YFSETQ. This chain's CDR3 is CASSPPTLAEQFF. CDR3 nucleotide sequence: TGCGCCAGCAGCCCCCCAACACTAGCAGAGCAGTTCTTC.

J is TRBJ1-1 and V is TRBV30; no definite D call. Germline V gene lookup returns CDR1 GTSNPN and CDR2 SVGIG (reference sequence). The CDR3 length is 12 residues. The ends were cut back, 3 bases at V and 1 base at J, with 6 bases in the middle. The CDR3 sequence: CAWRAANTEAFF. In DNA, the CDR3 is TGTGCCTGGAGGGCGGCGAACACTGAAGCTTTCTTT.

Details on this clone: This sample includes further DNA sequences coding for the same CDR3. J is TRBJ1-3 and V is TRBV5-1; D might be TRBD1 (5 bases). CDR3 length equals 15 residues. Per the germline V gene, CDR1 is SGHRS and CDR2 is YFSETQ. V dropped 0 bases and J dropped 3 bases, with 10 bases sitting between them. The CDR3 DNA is TGCGCCAGCAGCTTGGCCGGGGGGAGTGGAAACACCATATATTTT. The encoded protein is CASSLAGGSGNTIYF.

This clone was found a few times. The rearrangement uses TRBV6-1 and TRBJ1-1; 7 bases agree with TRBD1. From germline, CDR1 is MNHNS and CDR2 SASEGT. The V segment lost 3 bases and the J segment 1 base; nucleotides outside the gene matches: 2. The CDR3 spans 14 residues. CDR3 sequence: CASSDQGENTEAFF. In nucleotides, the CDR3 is TGTGCCAGCAGTGACCAGGGGGAGAACACTGAAGCTTTCTTT.

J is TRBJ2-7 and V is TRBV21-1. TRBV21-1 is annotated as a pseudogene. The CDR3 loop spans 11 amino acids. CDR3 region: CASSKEDEQYF. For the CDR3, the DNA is TGTGCCAGCAGCAAAGAGGACGAGCAGTACTTC.

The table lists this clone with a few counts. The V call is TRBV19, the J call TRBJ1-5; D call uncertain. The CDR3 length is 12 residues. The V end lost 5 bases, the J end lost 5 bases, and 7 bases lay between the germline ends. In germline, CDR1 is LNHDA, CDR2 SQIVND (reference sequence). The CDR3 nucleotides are TGTGCCAGTAGTCTACCCTATCAGCCCCAGCATTTT. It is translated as CASSLPYQPQHF. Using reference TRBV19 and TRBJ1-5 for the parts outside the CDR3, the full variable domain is DGGITQSPKYLFRKEGQNVTLSCEQNLNHDAMYWYRQDPGQGLRLIYYSQIVNDFQKGDIAEGYSVSREKKESFPLTVTSAQKNPTAFYLCASSLPYQPQHFGDGTRLSIL.

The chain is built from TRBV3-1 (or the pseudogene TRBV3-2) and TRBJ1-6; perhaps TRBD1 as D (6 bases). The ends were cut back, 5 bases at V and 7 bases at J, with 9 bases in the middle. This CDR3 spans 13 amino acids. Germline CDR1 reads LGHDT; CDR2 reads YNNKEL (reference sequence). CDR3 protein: CASSYGQNSPLHF. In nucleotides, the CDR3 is TGTGCCAGCAGCTACGGACAGAATTCACCCCTCCACTTT.

The CDR3 nucleotides are TGCGCCAGCAGCTTGTCCGGGAACATGAACACTGAAGCTTTCTTT. It yields the protein CASSLSGNMNTEAFF. The rearrangement links TRBV5-1 to TRBJ1-1; D unresolved. The CDR3 totals 15 residues. V was shortened by 1 base and J by 0 bases, with 10 bases between the two germline ends. CDR1 is SGHRS, CDR2 YFSETQ, per germline.

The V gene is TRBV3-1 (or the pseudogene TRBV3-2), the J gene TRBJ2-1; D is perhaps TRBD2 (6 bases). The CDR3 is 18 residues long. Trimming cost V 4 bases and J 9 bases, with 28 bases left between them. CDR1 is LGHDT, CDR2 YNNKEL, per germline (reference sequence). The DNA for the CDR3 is TGTGCCAGCAGCCCCCCCGGGATCGGGCCCGCGGGGAATGTTGAGCAGTTCTTC. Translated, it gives CASSPPGIGPAGNVEQFF.